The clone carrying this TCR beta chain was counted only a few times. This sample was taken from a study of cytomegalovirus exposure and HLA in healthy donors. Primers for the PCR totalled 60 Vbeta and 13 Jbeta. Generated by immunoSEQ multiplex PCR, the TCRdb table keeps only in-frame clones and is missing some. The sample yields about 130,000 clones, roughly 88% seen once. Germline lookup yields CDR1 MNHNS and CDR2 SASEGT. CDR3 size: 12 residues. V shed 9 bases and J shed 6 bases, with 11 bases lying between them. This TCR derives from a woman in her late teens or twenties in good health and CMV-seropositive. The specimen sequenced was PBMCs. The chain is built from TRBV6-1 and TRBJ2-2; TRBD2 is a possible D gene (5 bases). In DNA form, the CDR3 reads TGTGCCAGACAGCTCGGGGCCGGGGAGCTGTTTTTT. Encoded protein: CARQLGAGELFF.